The subject of this entry is one TCR beta chain. The data stem from a study of beta chain features in type 1 diabetes. Sequencing targeted expressed TCRB transcripts, as all isolated RNA had been reverse transcribed. The repertoire was sequenced with immunoSEQ multiplex PCR; TCRdb's copy has only in-frame clones and lacks some. This table has some 410,000 clones, over 11% appearing once. The CDR3 is 14 amino acids. Germline V CDR1 and CDR2: SGHAT, FQNNGV. Trimming removed 2 bases from V and 4 bases from J, with 6 bases in between. The material sequenced was naive CD4+ T cells from blood. J is TRBJ2-6 and V is TRBV11-2; no clear D gene. This TCR was sampled from a man aged 30 to 45 in good health. Written as DNA, the CDR3 is TGTGCCAGCAGCTTACTCTCGGGGGCCAACGTCCTGACTTTC. Amino acid sequence: CASSLLSGANVLTF.